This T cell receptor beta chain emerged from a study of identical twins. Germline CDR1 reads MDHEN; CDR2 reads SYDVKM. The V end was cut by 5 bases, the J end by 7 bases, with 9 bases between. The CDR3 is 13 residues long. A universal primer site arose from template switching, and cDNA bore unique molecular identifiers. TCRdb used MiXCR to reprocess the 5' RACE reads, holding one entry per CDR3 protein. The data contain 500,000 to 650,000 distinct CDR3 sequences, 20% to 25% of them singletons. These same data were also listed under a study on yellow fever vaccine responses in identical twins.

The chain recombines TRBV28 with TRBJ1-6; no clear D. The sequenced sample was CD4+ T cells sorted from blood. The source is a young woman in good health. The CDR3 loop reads CASSARENSPLHF. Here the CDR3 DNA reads TGTGCCAGCAGTGCCAGAGAAAATTCACCCCTCCACTTT. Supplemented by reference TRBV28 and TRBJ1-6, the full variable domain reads DVKVTQSSRYLVKRTGEKVFLECVQDMDHENMFWYRQDPGLGLRLIYFSYDVKMKEKGDIPEGYSVSREKKERFSLILESASTNQTSMYLCASSARENSPLHFGNGTRLTVT.